The 13 T cell receptor beta chains below all came from one sample that was sequenced in a study of T cell changes during pregnancy in multiple sclerosis. Generated by immunoSEQ multiplex PCR, the TCRdb table keeps only in-frame clones and is missing some. The table records some 95,000 clones, 92% of them present only once. Sequencing was performed on peripheral blood, taken in the first trimester of pregnancy. The receptors derive from a female donor with multiple sclerosis, enrolled in a pregnancy study.

This rearrangement joins TRBV29-1 to TRBJ1-1; TRBD1 agrees at 9 bases. Germline loops: CDR1 SQVTM, CDR2 ANQGSEA. The length of the CDR3 is 18 residues. V shed 1 base and J 3 bases; nucleotides not matched to a gene: 15. The DNA for the CDR3 is TGCAGCGTTGAAGCTCCCGGACAGGGGCACATGGATGACACTGAAGCTTTCTTT. Its protein is CSVEAPGQGHMDDTEAFF. The full variable domain, in which reference TRBV29-1 and TRBJ1-1 provide the parts outside the CDR3, is SAVISQKPSRDICQRGTSLTIQCQVDSQVTMMFWYRQQPGQSLTLIATANQGSEATYESGFVIDKFPISRPNLTFSTLTVSNMSPEDSSIYLCSVEAPGQGHMDDTEAFFGQGTRLTVV.

The J gene is TRBJ2-1, the V gene TRBV11-2; 10 bases fit TRBD1. CDR1 and CDR2 (germline): SGHAT, FQNNGV. Losses at the gene ends were 1 base for V and 14 bases for J; bases not matched to a gene: 5. The CDR3 covers 13 residues. This CDR3 is CASSLGGQGTKFF. CDR3 bases: TGTGCCAGCAGCTTAGGGGGACAGGGGACAAAGTTCTTC. The variable domain in full, with the rest retrieved from reference TRBV11-2 and TRBJ2-1, is EAGVAQSPRYKIIEKRQSVAFWCNPISGHATLYWYQQILGQGPKLLIQFQNNGVVDDSQLPKDRFSAERLKGVDSTLKIQPAKLEDSAVYLCASSLGGQGTKFFGPGTRLTVL.

This sequence joins TRBV27 and TRBJ2-3, with 7 positions matching TRBD2. The germline gives CDR1 MNHEY, CDR2 SMNVEV (reference sequence). V lost 7 bases, J lost 1 base, and 5 bases stayed unmatched. CDR3 length: 14 residues. The CDR3 sequence: CASKASGRTDTQYF. CDR3 DNA sequence: TGTGCCAGCAAAGCTAGCGGCCGCACAGATACGCAGTATTTT.

The rearrangement uses TRBV7-9 and TRBJ2-7; 10 bases align to TRBD2. The V and J ends lost 2 bases and 4 bases, in that order; junction bases with no gene match: 14. CDR1 and CDR2 from the germline V gene are SEHNR and FQNEAQ (reference sequence). The CDR3 length is 18 residues. The CDR3 region is CASSLLAVGLAGGYEQYF. Written as DNA, the CDR3 is TGTGCCAGCAGCTTATTGGCAGTTGGGTTAGCGGGAGGATACGAGCAGTACTTC.

Here the CDR3 reads CASSGRRLAGGRTGELFF. The CDR3 DNA follows: TGTGCCAGCTCCGGACGGAGACTAGCGGGAGGGCGAACCGGGGAGCTGTTTTTT. The rearrangement joins TRBV7-9 to TRBJ2-2, with 14 nucleotides matching TRBD2. This CDR3 contains 18 residues. Germline CDR1 SEHNR, CDR2 FQNEAQ (reference sequence). With 8 bases clipped from V and 5 bases from J, the junction kept 13 bases outside the gene matches.

This clone came up once. The gene calls are TRBV5-1 and TRBJ1-5, with 9 bases lining up with TRBD1. V was pared by 4 bases and J by 1 base, with 3 bases of the junction left unmatched. The CDR3 is 15 residues long. Germline lookup yields CDR1 SGHRS and CDR2 YFSETQ. Written as DNA, the CDR3 is TGCGCCAGCAGCCCCGGGACAGGGAGCAATCAGCCCCAGCATTTT. Protein sequence: CASSPGTGSNQPQHF.

The chain joins TRBV15 to TRBJ2-3; D gene uncertain. V gave up 1 base and J gave up 0 bases, with 11 bases separating them. The germline V gene encodes CDR1 LNHNV and CDR2 YYDKDF (reference sequence). The CDR3 covers 16 residues. The CDR3 coding sequence is TGTGCCACCAGCAGAGCTGTCTGGCAAAGCACAGATACGCAGTATTTT. This gives the protein CATSRAVWQSTDTQYF.

The chain combines TRBV19 with TRBJ2-3; perhaps TRBD2 as D (6 bases). V lost 6 bases and J 1 base, leaving 14 bases between the germline ends. The length of the CDR3 is 15 residues. Germline V gives CDR1 LNHDA, CDR2 SQIVND (reference sequence). As DNA, the CDR3 is TGTGCCAGTAGCGGGTGGAGGGACCGCACAGATACGCAGTATTTT. This gives the protein CASSGWRDRTDTQYF. The full variable domain, in which reference TRBV19 and TRBJ2-3 provide the parts outside the CDR3, is DGGITQSPKYLFRKEGQNVTLSCEQNLNHDAMYWYRQDPGQGLRLIYYSQIVNDFQKGDIAEGYSVSREKKESFPLTVTSAQKNPTAFYLCASSGWRDRTDTQYFGPGTRLTVL.

CDR3 in amino acids: CASSMGLARYEQYF. Here the CDR3 DNA reads TGTGCCAGTAGTATGGGACTAGCGCGCTACGAGCAGTACTTC. J is TRBJ2-7 and V is TRBV19; 10 positions agree with TRBD2. The CDR3 runs 14 residues. CDR1 is LNHDA and CDR2 is SQIVND in the germline V gene (reference sequence). With 3 bases clipped from V and 3 bases from J, the junction kept 2 bases outside the gene matches. Filled out from reference TRBV19 and TRBJ2-7, the complete variable domain reads DGGITQSPKYLFRKEGQNVTLSCEQNLNHDAMYWYRQDPGQGLRLIYYSQIVNDFQKGDIAEGYSVSREKKESFPLTVTSAQKNPTAFYLCASSMGLARYEQYFGPGTRLTVT.

This chain links TRBV7-8 with TRBJ2-7; TRBD2 aligns across 8 bases. The germline V gene encodes CDR1 SGHVS and CDR2 FQNEAQ. CDR3 length: 15 amino acids. J lost 2 bases, V lost 10 bases, and 13 bases had no gene match. The CDR3 loop reads CATSRGGRDPYEQYF. CDR3 coding DNA: TGTGCCACCTCCCGGGGGGGGAGGGACCCCTACGAGCAGTACTTC. Complete variable domain (other parts from reference TRBV7-8 and TRBJ2-7): GAGVSQSPRYKVAKRGQDVALRCDPISGHVSLFWYQQALGQGPEFLTYFQNEAQLDKSGLPSDRFFAERPEGSVSTLKIQRTQQEDSAVYLCATSRGGRDPYEQYFGPGTRLTVT.

This clone rates as medium-sized. This chain connects TRBV4-2 to TRBJ1-3, with a tentative D call TRBD1 (5 bases). V lost 0 bases and J 6 bases, leaving 15 bases between the germline ends. Germline V gene data show CDR1 as LGHNA and CDR2 as YNFKEQ. This CDR3 region has 16 residues. In nucleotides, the CDR3 is TGTGCCAGCAGCCAAGATTTTCAGGGAGGGGAAAACACCATATATTTT. It is translated as CASSQDFQGGENTIYF.

This clone came up a few times. This chain connects TRBV27 to TRBJ1-5; 8 bases fit TRBD1. Germline trimming cut 4 bases from V and 6 bases from J; bases unmatched to any gene: 2. The CDR3 extends over 13 amino acids. Germline loops: CDR1 MNHEY, CDR2 SMNVEV (reference sequence). The CDR3 DNA reads as TGTGCCAGCAGTTACAGGGGGTCTCAGCCCCAGCATTTT. Translating gives CASSYRGSQPQHF.

The chain joins TRBV27 to TRBJ1-2, with 9 bases lining up with TRBD1. This CDR3 is built from 13 residues. Germline V gene lookup returns CDR1 MNHEY and CDR2 SMNVEV (reference sequence). Losses at the gene ends were 4 bases for V and 5 bases for J; bases not matched to a gene: 2. The CDR3 DNA follows: TGTGCCAGCAGTTCCGGACAGGGGTATGGCTACACCTTC. The encoded protein is CASSSGQGYGYTF.